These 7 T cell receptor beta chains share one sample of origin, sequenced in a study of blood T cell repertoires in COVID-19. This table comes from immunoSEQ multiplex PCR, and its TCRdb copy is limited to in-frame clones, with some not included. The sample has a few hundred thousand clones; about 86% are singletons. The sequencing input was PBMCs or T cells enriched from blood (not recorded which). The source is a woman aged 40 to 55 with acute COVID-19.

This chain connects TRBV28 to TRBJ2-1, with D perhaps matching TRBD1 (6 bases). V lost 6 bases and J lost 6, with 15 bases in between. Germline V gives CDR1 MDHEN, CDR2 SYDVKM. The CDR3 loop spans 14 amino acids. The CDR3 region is CASRTGHLLNEQFF. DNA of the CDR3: TGTGCCAGCAGGACGGGACATTTACTCAATGAGCAGTTCTTC.

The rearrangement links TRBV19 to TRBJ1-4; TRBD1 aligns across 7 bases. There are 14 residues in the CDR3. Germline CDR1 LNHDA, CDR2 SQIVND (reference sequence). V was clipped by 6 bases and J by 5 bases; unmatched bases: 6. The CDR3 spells CASRQGQLNEKLFF. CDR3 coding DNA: TGTGCCAGTAGGCAGGGACAGCTGAATGAAAAACTGTTTTTT. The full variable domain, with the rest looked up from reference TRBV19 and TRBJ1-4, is DGGITQSPKYLFRKEGQNVTLSCEQNLNHDAMYWYRQDPGQGLRLIYYSQIVNDFQKGDIAEGYSVSREKKESFPLTVTSAQKNPTAFYLCASRQGQLNEKLFFGSGTQLSVL.

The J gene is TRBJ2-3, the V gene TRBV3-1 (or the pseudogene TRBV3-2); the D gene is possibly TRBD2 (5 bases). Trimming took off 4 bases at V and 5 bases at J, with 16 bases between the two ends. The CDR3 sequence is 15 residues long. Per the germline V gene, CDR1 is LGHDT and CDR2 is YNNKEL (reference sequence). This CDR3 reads CASSPRAIRGDTQYF. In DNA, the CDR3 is TGTGCCAGCAGCCCTCGGGCCATTCGGGGAGATACGCAGTATTTT.

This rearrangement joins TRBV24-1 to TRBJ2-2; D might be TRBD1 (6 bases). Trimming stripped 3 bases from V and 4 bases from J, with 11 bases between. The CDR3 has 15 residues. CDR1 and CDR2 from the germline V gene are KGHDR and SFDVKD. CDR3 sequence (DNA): TGTGCCACCAGTGATGGGACATTCGGCACCGGGGAGCTGTTTTTT. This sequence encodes CATSDGTFGTGELFF.

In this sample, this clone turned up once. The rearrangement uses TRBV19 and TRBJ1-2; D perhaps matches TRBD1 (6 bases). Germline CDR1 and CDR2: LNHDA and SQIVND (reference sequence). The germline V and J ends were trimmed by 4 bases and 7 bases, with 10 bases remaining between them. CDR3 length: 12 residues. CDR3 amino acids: CASSRDTFGYTF. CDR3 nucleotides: TGTGCCAGTAGTAGGGACACGTTTGGCTACACCTTC.

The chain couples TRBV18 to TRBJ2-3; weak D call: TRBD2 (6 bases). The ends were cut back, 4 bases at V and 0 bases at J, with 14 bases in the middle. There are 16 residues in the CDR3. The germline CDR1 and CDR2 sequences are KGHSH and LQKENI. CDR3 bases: TGTGCCAGCTCACTCCAACTAAGCGGGAGCACAGATACGCAGTATTTT. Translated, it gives CASSLQLSGSTDTQYF.

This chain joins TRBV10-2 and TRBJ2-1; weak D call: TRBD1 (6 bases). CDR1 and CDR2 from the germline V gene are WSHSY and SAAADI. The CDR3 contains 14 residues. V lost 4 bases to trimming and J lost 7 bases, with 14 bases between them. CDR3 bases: TGCGCCAGCAGTGTTCAGGGGCAGGGGAATGAGCAGTTCTTC. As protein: CASSVQGQGNEQFF.